The entry below gives a single T cell receptor beta chain sequence along with its context. What it recognizes is unknown. Method: immunoSEQ multiplex PCR; TCRdb's copy keeps in-frame clones and lacks some. The profile shows approximately 1,300 clones, around 30% of them singletons. The data originate from a study of T cells in localized non-small cell lung cancer. Study-wide points: Uninvolved nearby lung showed the greatest T cell clonality, exceeding that found in tumor. Median detection of top 100 tumor clones in adjacent lung was around 57 clones.

In germline, CDR1 is LNHDA, CDR2 SQIVND (reference sequence). V was pared by 3 bases and J by 3 bases, with 7 bases of the junction left unmatched. CDR3 length: 16 residues. The chain carries TRBV19 and TRBJ2-1; 8 nucleotides match TRBD1. The sequence derives from a male donor older than 55 with stage I lung adenocarcinoma. Sequencing was performed on lung tumor tissue, taken before any cancer treatment. CDR3 sequence: CASSIRGRGRYNEQFF. CDR3 DNA sequence: TGTGCCAGTAGTATTCGTGGCAGGGGGCGCTACAATGAGCAGTTCTTC.